The 27 T cell receptor beta chains listed next were all sequenced from one sample in a study of shared clonotypes between healthy human individuals (dated by TCRdb to the early 2020s). To prepare the library, the immunoSEQ multiplex PCR assay was applied. TCRdb holds this immuneACCESS table with in-frame rearrangements only. Some clones are missing; in checked studies, unresolved V genes explain under half, and the rest has no known cause. The sample includes 850,000 to 1,100,000 clones, with 77% observed a single time. The top ten clonotypes cover roughly 0.82% of the sample. The source material was memory CD4+ T cells from PBMCs. The cell subset or site label for this specimen denotes: CD45RA-negative fraction. These receptor sequences come from a man in his late teens or twenties in good health. Some clones in this sample may be carry-over from other donors' samples.

This chain's CDR3 is CASSPRIYNEQFF. The CDR3 region has the DNA TGTGCCAGCAGCCCACGGATTTACAATGAGCAGTTCTTC. The rearrangement uses TRBV11-2 and TRBJ2-1; no reliable D call. V lost 5 bases and J 4 bases, leaving 9 bases between the germline ends. CDR1 SGHAT and CDR2 FQNNGV come from the germline V gene. The CDR3 extends over 13 amino acids.

In its sample, this clone was seen once. Other DNA sequences in the same sample also yield this CDR3. The chain uses TRBV5-1 and TRBJ1-3, with no clear D. Germline-derived CDR1 and CDR2 are SGHRS and YFSETQ. CDR3 size: 13 residues. The V gene lost 5 bases and the J gene lost 0 bases, with 6 bases spanning the gap. As DNA, the CDR3 is TGCGCCAGCAGGGCGAGCTCTGGAAACACCATATATTTT. Amino acid sequence: CASRASSGNTIYF.

There are many counts of this clone. The DNA for the CDR3 is TGTGCCAGCAGCTTTGGGTTCTACGAGCAGTACTTC. This translates into CASSFGFYEQYF. The V gene is TRBV11-2, the J gene TRBJ2-7; D ambiguous. Germline V lookup: CDR1 SGHAT, CDR2 FQNNGV. V was clipped by 3 bases and J by 3 bases, with 6 bases between them. The CDR3 sequence is 12 residues long.

V gene TRBV20-1 combines with J gene TRBJ1-1; D is possibly TRBD1 (6 bases). Trimming left V 1 base short and J 10 bases short, with 10 bases between. Germline V gene data show CDR1 as DFQATT and CDR2 as SNEGSKA (reference sequence). This CDR3 is built from 11 residues. This CDR3 reads CSARGGRGAFF. The CDR3 DNA reads as TGCAGTGCTAGAGGTGGCAGGGGAGCTTTCTTT.

This chain uses TRBV5-5 with TRBJ2-2, with D possibly matching TRBD2 (5 bases). V gave up 6 bases and J gave up 4 bases, with 13 bases separating them. The CDR3 runs to 14 residues. The germline V gene encodes CDR1 SGHKS and CDR2 YYEKEE (reference sequence). CDR3 in DNA: TGTGCCAGCACGCTGGAGGTGGTCACCGGGGAGCTGTTTTTT. Protein product: CASTLEVVTGELFF. The variable domain in full, completed from reference TRBV5-5 and TRBJ2-2, reads DAGVTQSPTHLIKTRGQQVTLRCSPISGHKSVSWYQQVLGQGPQFIFQYYEKEERGRGNFPDRFSARQFPNYSSELNVNALLLGDSALYLCASTLEVVTGELFFGEGSRLTVL.

This clone was found once. The DNA is omitted, as the CDR3 cannot be located on it reliably, and the CDR3 follows TCRdb's listing. The chain links TRBV5-4 to TRBJ2-6; TRBD1, the D gene given by the table, was not confirmed from the DNA. Germline values: CDR1 SGHNT, CDR2 YYREEE (reference sequence). The CDR3 length is 15 residues, termini included. This chain's CDR3 is CASSFQVSGANVLTF.

V is TRBV10-3 and J is TRBJ1-2; D not certain. CDR3 length: 16 amino acids. V was clipped by 2 bases and J by 4 bases, with 17 bases between them. The germline V gene encodes CDR1 ENHRY and CDR2 SYGVKD. CDR3 nucleotides: TGTGCCATCAGTGAGGTTCAGTCCCCTCGCGGCTATGGCTACACCTTC. Protein: CAISEVQSPRGYGYTF.

This chain joins TRBV2 and TRBJ1-2; D is perhaps TRBD1 (5 bases). The CDR3 spans 14 residues. Germline values: CDR1 SNHLY, CDR2 FYNNEI. Trimming pared 6 bases from V and 5 bases from J, leaving 16 bases between. In DNA, the CDR3 is TGTGCCAGCAGGACGACAGAACAGTCTTATGGCTACACCTTC. Translated: CASRTTEQSYGYTF.

The chain has TRBV27 and TRBJ1-1; a possible D gene is TRBD1 (5 bases). V was clipped by 2 bases and J by 5 bases, with 12 bases between them. The CDR3 length is 14 residues. CDR1 is MNHEY, CDR2 SMNVEV, per germline (reference sequence). The CDR3 DNA reads as TGTGCCAGCAGTTTAAATGGAGGGGATACTGAAGCTTTCTTT. Residues: CASSLNGGDTEAFF.

The genes are TRBV11-2 and TRBJ2-1; D tentatively reads TRBD1 or TRBD2 (6 bases each). CDR3 length: 18 residues. V was cut by 0 bases and J by 0 bases, with 15 bases left in between. Germline CDR1 and CDR2: SGHAT and FQNNGV. The CDR3 coding sequence is TGTGCCAGCAGCTTAGATAGGGGGGTCCAAATCTCCTACAATGAGCAGTTCTTC. This encodes CASSLDRGVQISYNEQFF.

This clone has only one observation. V gene TRBV9 combines with J gene TRBJ1-2; 9 bases are shared with TRBD1. V was pared by 3 bases and J by 3 bases, with 6 bases of the junction left unmatched. Per the germline V gene, CDR1 is SGDLS and CDR2 is YYNGEE. The CDR3 spans 15 residues. CDR3 region: CASSARQGEDYGYTF. CDR3 DNA: TGTGCCAGCAGCGCCCGACAGGGGGAGGACTATGGCTACACCTTC.

V gene TRBV9 combines with J gene TRBJ2-1, with D maybe TRBD2 (6 bases). Germline CDR1 is SGDLS and CDR2 is YYNGEE. CDR3 length: 15 residues. The ends were cut back, 3 bases at V and 2 bases at J, with 12 bases in the middle. This CDR3 is CASSAGGGTYNEQFF. The CDR3 nucleotides read TGTGCCAGCAGCGCCGGTGGAGGGACCTACAATGAGCAGTTCTTC.

This clone has ten or more counts. The genes are TRBV4-3 and TRBJ2-2; no definite D call. Trimming stripped 3 bases from V and 3 bases from J, with 8 bases between. The CDR3 totals 14 residues. Germline loops: CDR1 LGHNA, CDR2 YSLEER. CDR3 DNA: TGCGCCAGCAGCCACGGGCGAGACACCGGGGAGCTGTTTTTT. It is translated as CASSHGRDTGELFF.

The V and J genes are TRBV14 and TRBJ1-1; D is unresolved. The CDR3 sequence is 15 residues long. Trimming left V 0 bases short and J 2 bases short, with 10 bases between. The V gene's germline CDR1 is SGHDN and CDR2 FVKESK. DNA of the CDR3: TGTGCCAGCAGCCAAGATGTGGGCCGCAACACTGAAGCTTTCTTT. This sequence encodes CASSQDVGRNTEAFF.

This clone was seen a few times. The chain joins TRBV5-6 to TRBJ2-2; 8 bases map to TRBD2. With V trimmed by 4 bases and J by 5 bases, 7 bases remained unmatched. CDR1 and CDR2 (germline): SGHDT, YYEEEE. The CDR3 sequence is 15 residues long. CDR3 residues: CASSPGGGNTGELFF. Written as DNA, the CDR3 is TGTGCCAGCAGCCCCGGGGGGGGCAATACCGGGGAGCTGTTTTTT.

CDR3 DNA sequence: TGTGCCAGCAGCTTACGGAGACAGGTCTCTGGCGATGAGCAGTTCTTC. It specifies CASSLRRQVSGDEQFF. The gene calls are TRBV11-1 and TRBJ2-1, with D possibly matching TRBD1 (6 bases). Trimming cost V 2 bases and J 8 bases, with 19 bases left between them. Germline CDR1 reads SGHAT; CDR2 reads FQDESV (reference sequence). This CDR3 comprises 16 residues.

This clone was detected ten times or more. This sample includes further DNA sequences coding for the same CDR3. The chain employs TRBV6-1 and TRBJ1-2, with unresolved D. The CDR3 has 12 amino acids. Germline values: CDR1 MNHNS, CDR2 SASEGT. The germline V and J ends were trimmed by 4 bases and 7 bases, with 10 bases remaining between them. In nucleotides, the CDR3 is TGTGCCAGCAGTGCGGGTGAGGGTGGCTACACCTTC. Residues: CASSAGEGGYTF.

This clone has a handful of counts. This chain uses TRBV5-5 with TRBJ2-7, with 11 bases that match TRBD1. V shed 5 bases, J shed 3 bases, and the junction held 4 bases outside the gene matches. The germline V gene encodes CDR1 SGHKS and CDR2 YYEKEE (reference sequence). The CDR3 covers 14 residues. The DNA for the CDR3 is TGTGCCAGCAGAAGCGGGACAGGGGGCTACGAGCAGTACTTC. Its protein is CASRSGTGGYEQYF.

The rearrangement links TRBV28 to TRBJ2-7, with a weak D call TRBD2 (5 bases). V was pared by 0 bases and J by 0 bases, with 9 bases between. Germline CDR1 is MDHEN and CDR2 is SYDVKM. The CDR3 is 15 residues long. CDR3 protein: CASSLWGVSSYEQYF. CDR3 sequence (DNA): TGTGCCAGCAGTTTATGGGGAGTGAGCTCCTACGAGCAGTACTTC.

The gene calls are TRBV7-8 and TRBJ2-3; perhaps TRBD1 as D (5 bases). The CDR3 extends over 15 amino acids. V lost 1 base and J 2 bases, leaving 10 bases between the germline ends. Germline loops: CDR1 SGHVS, CDR2 FQNEAQ. DNA for the CDR3: TGTGCCAGCAGCTTAGTCAGGGTCTCCACAGATACGCAGTATTTT. As protein: CASSLVRVSTDTQYF.

The V gene is TRBV19, the J gene TRBJ1-5, with TRBD1 matching over 7 bases. V shed 4 bases, J shed 9 bases, and the junction held 15 bases outside the gene matches. Germline CDR1 and CDR2: LNHDA and SQIVND (reference sequence). This CDR3 contains 16 residues. The CDR3 DNA reads TGTGCCAGTAGTACGCAGGCGGCAGGGGGGGTTGGGCCCCAGCATTTT. Translating gives CASSTQAAGGVGPQHF.

The gene calls are TRBV6-1 and TRBJ1-3; D ambiguous. CDR1 MNHNS and CDR2 SASEGT come from the germline V gene. This CDR3 contains 14 residues. V lost 6 bases and J 7 bases, leaving 16 bases between the germline ends. The DNA of the CDR3 is TGTGCCAGCAGCCTTTTCAGCATTCCCAACACCATATATTTT. Protein: CASSLFSIPNTIYF.

This clone occurred a few times. The chain recombines TRBV27 with TRBJ1-5, with D perhaps TRBD1 (6 bases). Germline V gene data show CDR1 as MNHEY and CDR2 as SMNVEV (reference sequence). The CDR3 totals 18 residues. Trimming pared 5 bases from V and 1 base from J, leaving 21 bases between. The CDR3 sequence: CASSGPREDQGSNQPQHF. CDR3 coding DNA: TGTGCCAGCAGTGGACCGCGAGAAGATCAGGGGAGCAATCAGCCCCAGCATTTT.

The table lists this clone with a count of one. J is TRBJ1-5 and V is TRBV28; TRBD1 matches at 8 bases. Germline V gene data show CDR1 as MDHEN and CDR2 as SYDVKM. This CDR3 comprises 16 residues. The V and J ends lost 2 bases and 6 bases, in that order; junction bases with no gene match: 9. The CDR3 nucleotides read TGTGCCAGCAGTTTAGCAGACAGGGGAAAGGGTCAGCCCCAGCATTTT. Amino acids: CASSLADRGKGQPQHF.

The V call is TRBV5-4, the J call TRBJ2-1, with 13 bases that match TRBD2. CDR1 and CDR2 from the germline V gene are SGHNT and YYREEE (reference sequence). This CDR3 contains 16 residues. After removal of 4 bases from V and 8 bases from J, the junction contained 9 bases not matched to a gene. The CDR3 loop is CASSPGLAGRVDEQFF. The DNA for the CDR3 is TGTGCCAGCAGCCCGGGACTAGCGGGAAGAGTGGATGAGCAGTTCTTC.

This clone has only a few counts. The V and J genes are TRBV7-2 and TRBJ2-1, with D possibly TRBD2 on 6 matching bases. CDR1 is SGHTA, CDR2 FQGNSA, per germline. The CDR3 sequence is 13 residues long. Trimming stripped 2 bases from V and 8 bases from J, with 10 bases between. The chain's CDR3 is CASSLLATYEQFF. The DNA of the CDR3 is TGTGCCAGCAGCTTACTAGCGACGTATGAGCAGTTCTTC.

Turning to this clone: This may come from a read error, since a much larger clone is one base off. The V and J genes are TRBV7-2 and TRBJ1-1; D not resolved. V was shortened by 2 bases and J by 1 base, with 5 bases between the two germline ends. CDR1 is SGHTA and CDR2 is FQGNSA in the germline V gene. The CDR3 loop spans 13 amino acids. The CDR3 is CASSLMANTEAFF. The CDR3 nucleotides read TGTGCCAGCAGCTTAATGGCGAACACTGAAGCTTTCTTT. Drawing the rest from reference TRBV7-2 and TRBJ1-1, the complete variable domain is GAGVSQSPSNKVTEKGKDVELRCDPISGHTALYWYRQSLGQGLEFLIYFQGNSAPDKSGLPSDRFSAERTGGSVSTLTIQRTQQEDSAVYLCASSLMANTEAFFGQGTRLTVV.